This T cell receptor (beta chain) was documented in a study of blood T cell repertoires in COVID-19. Cohort placement rested on clinical history that participants reported themselves. The method was immunoSEQ multiplex PCR; TCRdb's version includes in-frame clones alone and lacks a portion of them. The table includes 130,000 to 150,000 clones, around 87% detected once. Germline V gives CDR1 MRHNA, CDR2 SNTAGT. CDR3 length: 16 amino acids. Between the trimmed V and J ends, which lost 0 bases and 3 bases, there was a span of 11 bases. Sequencing used PBMCs or T cells enriched from blood (not recorded which). The chain links TRBV6-4 to TRBJ2-2, with D possibly being TRBD2 (6 bases). The receptor's source is a woman in her twenties or thirties with acute COVID-19. The CDR3 nucleotides are TGTGCCAGCAGTGACTCGCGGGAACGGGACACCGGGGAGCTGTTTTTT. This translates into CASSDSRERDTGELFF.